Sequencing of this TCR beta chain was carried out in a study of shared clonotypes between healthy human individuals. Profiling relied on immunoSEQ multiplex PCR, and the TCRdb table lists in-frame clones only, not all of them. The table lists 400,000 to 600,000 clones, 75% to 85% of them singletons. Study conclusions and caveats: Clonotype sharing among donors likely depends on sequencing depth.

Regarding this clone: Its antigen is unidentified.

Genomic DNA of unsorted samples came from roughly 90 million PBMCs. The sample was PBMCs. The receptor comes from a woman in her thirties or forties in good health. Some clones in this sample may be carry-over from other donors' samples.

DNA of the CDR3: TGTGCCAGCAGTAGCAGGGACAGGGGGGCTAGCTATGGCTACACCTTC. It codes for CASSSRDRGASYGYTF. V usage is TRBV2 and J usage is TRBJ1-2; 11 nucleotides line up with TRBD1. The CDR3 extends over 16 amino acids. J lost 4 bases, V lost 5 bases, and 9 bases had no gene match. CDR1 is SNHLY and CDR2 is FYNNEI in the germline V gene. The full variable domain, with the rest looked up from reference TRBV2 and TRBJ1-2, is EPEVTQTPSHQVTQMGQEVILRCVPISNHLYFYWYRQILGQKVEFLVSFYNNEISEKSEIFDDQFSVERPDGSNFTLKIRSTKLEDSAMYFCASSSRDRGASYGYTFGSGTRLTVV.